Listed here is a single T cell receptor (beta chain). These data come from a study of blood T cell repertoires in COVID-19. CDR3 length equals 13 residues. V lost 3 bases, J lost 8 bases, and 6 bases stayed unmatched. Germline CDR1 SEHNR, CDR2 FQNEAQ (reference sequence). This table comes from immunoSEQ multiplex PCR, and its TCRdb copy is limited to in-frame clones, with some not included. Found here are about 68,000 clones, 65% to 90% of them singletons; the top ten hold over 1.1%. The sequenced sample consisted of peripheral blood. The chain recombines TRBV7-9 with TRBJ1-2; the match to TRBD1 covers 7 bases. The receptor comes from a woman aged 55 to 70 with acute or convalescent COVID-19. CDR3 residues: CASSFRGAQGYTF. Written as DNA, the CDR3 is TGTGCCAGCAGCTTCAGGGGGGCGCAAGGCTACACCTTC.